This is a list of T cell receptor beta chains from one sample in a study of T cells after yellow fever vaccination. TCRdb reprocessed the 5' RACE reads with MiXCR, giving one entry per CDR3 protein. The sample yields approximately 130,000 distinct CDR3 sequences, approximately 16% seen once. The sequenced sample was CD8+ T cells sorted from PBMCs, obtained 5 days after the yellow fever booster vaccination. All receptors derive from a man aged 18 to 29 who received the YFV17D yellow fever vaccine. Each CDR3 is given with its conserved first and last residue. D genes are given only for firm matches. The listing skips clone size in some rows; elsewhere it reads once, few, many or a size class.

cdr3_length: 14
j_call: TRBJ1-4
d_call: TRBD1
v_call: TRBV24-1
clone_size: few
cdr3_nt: TGTGCCACCAGGTTGGGACAGGATCGCGGAAAACTGTTTTTT
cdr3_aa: CATRLGQDRGKLFF

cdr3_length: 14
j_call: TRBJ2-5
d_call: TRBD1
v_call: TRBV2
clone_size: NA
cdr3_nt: TGTGCCACACGGACAGGGGGCTTCCAAGAGACCCAGTACTTC
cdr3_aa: CATRTGGFQETQYF

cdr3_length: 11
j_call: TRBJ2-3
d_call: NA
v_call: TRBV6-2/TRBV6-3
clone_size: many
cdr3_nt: TGTGCCAGCAGTCGGCCAGATACGCAGTATTTT
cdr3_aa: CASSRPDTQYF

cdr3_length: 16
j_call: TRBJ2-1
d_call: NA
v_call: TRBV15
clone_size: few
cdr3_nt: TGTGCCACCAGCATGAGGGGGCGGGGCATATACAATGAGCAGTTCTTC
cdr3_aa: CATSMRGRGIYNEQFF

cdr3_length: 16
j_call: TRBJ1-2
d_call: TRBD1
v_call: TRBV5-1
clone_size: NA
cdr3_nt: TGCGCCAGCAGCCTGCCGGGACAGGAGATTTCCTATGGCTACACCTTC
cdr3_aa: CASSLPGQEISYGYTF

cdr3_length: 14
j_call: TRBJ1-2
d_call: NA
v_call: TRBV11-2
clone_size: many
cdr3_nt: TGTGCCAGCAGCTTAGGTCCCGGCAACTATGGCTACACCTTC
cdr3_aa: CASSLGPGNYGYTF

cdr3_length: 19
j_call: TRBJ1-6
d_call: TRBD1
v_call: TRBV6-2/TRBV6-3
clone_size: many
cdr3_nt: TGTGCCAGCAGTTACTCGATTACTTCCGGGACAGGGGAAAATTCACCCCTCCACTTT
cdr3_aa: CASSYSITSGTGENSPLHF

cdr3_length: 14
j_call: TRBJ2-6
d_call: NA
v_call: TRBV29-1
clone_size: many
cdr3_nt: TGCAGCGCTACGGACGGTTCTGGGGCCAACGTCCTGACTTTC
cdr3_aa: CSATDGSGANVLTF

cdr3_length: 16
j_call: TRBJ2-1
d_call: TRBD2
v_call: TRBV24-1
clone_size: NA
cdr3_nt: TGTGCCACCAGTCCACCGGGACTAGCGGGGTTGTATGAGCAGTTCTTC
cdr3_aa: CATSPPGLAGLYEQFF

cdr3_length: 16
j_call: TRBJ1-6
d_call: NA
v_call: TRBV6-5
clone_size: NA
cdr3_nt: TGTGCCAGCAGTTACGGGTCGAGCTCCTATAATTCACCCCTCCACTTT
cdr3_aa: CASSYGSSSYNSPLHF

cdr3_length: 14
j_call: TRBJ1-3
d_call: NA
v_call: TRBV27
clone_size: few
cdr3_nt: TGTGCCAGCAGTCCTTTGGGGGTTGGGAACACCATATATTTT
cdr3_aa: CASSPLGVGNTIYF